The sample holds many counts of the clone carrying this TCR beta chain. V lost 2 bases, J lost 0 bases, and 7 bases stayed unmatched. This CDR3 has 18 residues. The V gene's germline CDR1 is MNHEY and CDR2 SVGEGT. It was RNA transcripts that yielded the amplified TCR beta CDR3 regions. A set of HTBI primers served as the primers for a first-round RT-PCR of the TCR CDR3. From the multiplex PCR reads, TCRdb called clonotypes with MiXCR, one entry per CDR3 protein. The sample holds approximately 530,000 distinct CDR3 sequences, over 15% seen once. This specimen belongs to a study of T cells in Graves' hyperthyroidism and ophthalmopathy.

V gene TRBV6-2 or TRBV6-3 combines with J gene TRBJ1-5; 10 positions agree with TRBD1. This TCR came from a woman younger than 35 with Graves' hyperthyroidism. The specimen was blood. DNA for the CDR3: TGTGCCAGCAGTTACCTCGGGACAGGGGTCCGTAGCAATCAGCCCCAGCATTTT. Amino acids: CASSYLGTGVRSNQPQHF.